Sequencing of this TCR beta chain was carried out in a study of CD4 T cell repertoires in COVID-19. The study's findings and limits: Sharing of several most expanded SARS-CoV-2-reactive clonotypes across memory subsets suggested intraclonal diversification.

The J segment lost 9 bases and the V segment lost 4 bases, leaving 7 bases of the junction unmatched. The CDR3 length is 15 residues. Germline V lookup: CDR1 KGHDR, CDR2 SFDVKD. Mild-to-severe COVID-19 survivors were the donors. The data were produced by immunoSEQ multiplex PCR, yet TCRdb's version contains in-frame clones alone and is incomplete. The sample yields approximately 75,000 clones, 80% to 90% seen once. To note about this clone: Its matching antigen is unknown.

This TCR was recovered from a human donor who had COVID-19. The J gene is TRBJ2-1, the V gene TRBV24-1; 11 bases are shared with TRBD2. The sample in question was CD4+ T cells from peripheral blood, obtained after recovery from COVID-19. CDR3 sequence reads: CATSEIAGGPGEQFF. The CDR3 DNA reads as TGTGCCACCAGTGAAATAGCGGGAGGGCCGGGTGAGCAGTTCTTC.